This TCR beta chain came from a study of blood T cell repertoires in COVID-19. Across the study: The United States, Italy and Spain were the sources of the acute and convalescent COVID-19 samples. Nucleic acid was either cDNA or gDNA, and it came from T cells, B-cell-depleted T cells, or PBMCs.

V was shortened by 1 base and J by 0 bases, with 13 bases between the two germline ends. This CDR3 is 16 amino acids long. Germline values: CDR1 SGHRS, CDR2 YFSETQ. The method was immunoSEQ multiplex PCR; TCRdb's version includes in-frame clones alone and lacks a portion of them. The profile shows approximately 300,000 clones, roughly nine tenths of them singletons. Exposed study participants had met a COVID-19 case within 2 weeks before entry. Sequenced input: PBMCs or T cells enriched from blood (not recorded which). The genes are TRBV5-1 and TRBJ1-1; TRBD1 might be the D (5 bases). The clonotype comes from a woman under 40 who had been exposed to COVID-19. CDR3 region: CASSLRAGLMNTEAFF. DNA for the CDR3: TGCGCCAGCAGCTTGAGGGCAGGGCTCATGAACACTGAAGCTTTCTTT.